The entry below gives a single T cell receptor (beta chain) sequence along with its context. Time point noted: newly diagnosed GD, antithyroid drugs for less than 3 months. Isolated PBMC RNA provided the starting material for the TCR library. The data were obtained in a study of regulatory T cells in long-lasting Graves disease. Germline CDR1 is SGDLS and CDR2 is YYNGEE. The V and J ends lost 0 bases and 1 base respectively, with 13 bases between them. This CDR3 comprises 17 residues. Both iRepertoire HTBI primers and Arm-PCR of CDR3 regions were used to build the TCR beta libraries. TCRdb re-derived calls from the multiplex PCR reads in MiXCR, one entry per CDR3 protein. Of 400,000 to 500,000 distinct CDR3 sequences listed, 13% to 15% are singletons. These data are also associated with another study on T cells in Graves' hyperthyroidism and ophthalmopathy.

The material was peripheral blood mononuclear cells (PBMCs), obtained at new diagnosis, from a patient treated with antithyroid drugs. This chain links TRBV9 with TRBJ2-2; possibly TRBD1 for D (5 bases). The receptor's source is a woman in her forties or fifties with Graves disease. The CDR3 sequence: CASSVAGPTGNTGELFF. CDR3 in DNA: TGTGCCAGCAGCGTAGCAGGGCCCACAGGGAACACCGGGGAGCTGTTTTTT.